At least ten counts were recorded for the clone carrying this T cell receptor (beta chain). Its antigen remains unknown. When ophthalmopathy did not progress within 18 months, Graves' hyperthyroidism was considered stable. The hyperthyroidism was newly diagnosed and had lasted under 2 months; the patients were aged 18 to 65. This sample stems from a study of T cells in Graves' hyperthyroidism and ophthalmopathy. Study-wide points: Blood held most thyroid clonotypes expanded above 0.001 frequency. A median about 6 months before onset, the model predicted ophthalmopathy.

The CDR3 is made up of 15 amino acids. V lost 3 bases and J lost 8; bases outside the gene matches: 10. Germline V gene sequence: CDR1 MNHEY, CDR2 SMNVEV (reference sequence). RNA transcripts yielded amplified TCR beta CDR3 regions. Using the HTBI primer set, a first-round RT-PCR was run on the TCR CDR3. TCRdb re-called the multiplex PCR reads through MiXCR, storing one row per CDR3 protein. Of a few hundred thousand distinct CDR3 sequences in the sample, around 16% were seen once. The receptor was isolated from a woman aged 45-59 years with Graves' hyperthyroidism. The rearrangement uses TRBV27 and TRBJ2-1; 7 positions agree with TRBD2. Sequencing was carried out using blood. The CDR3 DNA reads as TGTGCCAGCAGTTTTGGAGGGAGGGCCGGTGATGAGCAGTTCTTC. This codes for CASSFGGRAGDEQFF.